Reported below is one T cell receptor beta chain. Its cognate antigen is unknown. Assay used: immunoSEQ multiplex PCR; TCRdb lists only in-frame clones, some missing. The sample contains about 50,000 clones, 80% to 90% of which appear only once. CDR3 length: 13 amino acids. Trimming shortened V by 2 bases and J by 13 bases, and 15 bases separated the two germline ends. In germline, CDR1 is WNHNN, CDR2 SYGVQD (reference sequence). This specimen belongs to a study of a mutant IDH1 vaccine in newly diagnosed glioma. Study context: Patients under treatment included 62.5% males and 37.5% females and had a mean age of around 40 years. Before enrollment, patients got radiotherapy alone, temozolomide alone, or mostly the combination.

Stated time point: week 5, during vaccination. Vaccinated patients received 300 ug of mutant IDH1 20-mer peptide per dose, with topical imiquimod. Regarding the study as a whole: Seemingly, top peripheral T cell clonotype changes bore no relation to pseudoprogression.

The chain links TRBV10-1 to TRBJ2-1; tentatively, D is TRBD1 (6 bases). This receptor was identified in a woman aged 45 to 65 with glioma. Sequenced here: PBMCs, sampled from a glioma patient whose treatment included an IDH1 peptide vaccine. The CDR3 is CASSEEPQGLQFF. As DNA, the CDR3 is TGCGCCAGCAGTGAGGAACCACAGGGTCTACAGTTCTTC.